This is a list of T cell receptor beta chains from one sample in a study of cytomegalovirus exposure and HLA in healthy donors. Method: immunoSEQ multiplex PCR; TCRdb's copy keeps in-frame clones and lacks some. The table lists 68,000 or so clones, with 15% in the top ten. The sequenced sample consisted of PBMCs. The source is a boy aged 5-17 years in good health and CMV-seronegative. Both conserved end residues are part of each CDR3. Each record gives: J gene, D gene, V gene, CDR3 protein, CDR3 DNA. A D gene is named only where the DNA matches it firmly.

TRBJ1-4 | NA | TRBV10-3 | CAISPSATNEKLFF | TGTGCCATCAGTCCGTCTGCAACTAATGAAAAACTGTTTTTT
TRBJ2-2 | TRBD1 | TRBV2 | CASRTGTGNTGELFF | TGTGCCAGCAGGACCGGGACAGGGAACACCGGGGAGCTGTTTTTT
TRBJ2-3 | NA | TRBV30 | CAWSVGGSSTDTQYF | TGTGCCTGGAGTGTAGGCGGATCTAGCACAGATACGCAGTATTTT
TRBJ1-1 | NA | TRBV7-9 | CASSLNIEAFF | TGTGCCAGCAGCTTAAACATTGAAGCTTTCTTT
TRBJ2-2 | NA | TRBV13 | CASGGGNTGELFF | TGTGCCAGCGGCGGAGGGAACACCGGGGAGCTGTTTTTT
TRBJ2-2 | NA | TRBV19 | CASIVADHTGELFF | TGTGCCAGTATTGTAGCGGATCACACCGGGGAGCTGTTTTTT
TRBJ1-2 | NA | TRBV27 | CASSLSQTAYGYTF | TGTGCCAGCAGTTTATCGCAGACAGCCTATGGCTACACCTTC
TRBJ1-2 | TRBD1 | TRBV6-1 | CASSEVRQGAGGYTF | TGTGCCAGCAGTGAAGTGAGACAGGGGGCCGGGGGCTACACCTTC
TRBJ1-2 | NA | TRBV19 | CASTTENYGYTF | TGTGCCAGTACAACTGAAAACTATGGCTACACCTTC
TRBJ2-7 | TRBD1 | TRBV19 | CASSGTVYEQYF | TGTGCCAGTAGCGGGACAGTTTACGAGCAGTACTTC
TRBJ2-5 | TRBD2 | TRBV5-1 | CASSFAGLAVQETQYF | TGCGCCAGCAGCTTCGCGGGACTAGCGGTACAAGAGACCCAGTACTTC
TRBJ2-7 | NA | TRBV5-1 | CASSLAIGGTESKYF | TGCGCCAGCAGCTTGGCGATCGGAGGGACAGAATCTAAGTACTTC
TRBJ2-5 | TRBD2 | TRBV5-1 | CASSLATSGAETQYF | TGCGCCAGCAGCTTGGCTACTAGCGGGGCGGAGACCCAGTACTTC
TRBJ1-1 | NA | TRBV4-3 | CASSQDPGSNTEAFF | TGCGCCAGCAGCCAAGACCCGGGGTCGAACACTGAAGCTTTCTTT
TRBJ2-3 | TRBD2 | TRBV6-6 | CASRRPSGSTDTQYF | TGTGCCAGCAGGAGACCTAGCGGGAGCACAGATACGCAGTATTTT
TRBJ2-7 | NA | TRBV11-3 | CASSHDSYEQYF | TGTGCCAGCAGTCACGATAGCTACGAGCAGTACTTC
TRBJ1-2 | TRBD1 | TRBV7-9 | CASTEFDRGPGGYTF | TGTGCCAGCACCGAATTCGACAGGGGGCCTGGGGGCTACACCTTC
TRBJ2-7 | TRBD1 | TRBV9 | CASSPGQGAVQYEQYF | TGTGCCAGCAGCCCCGGACAGGGGGCCGTACAATACGAGCAGTACTTC
TRBJ2-2 | TRBD2 | TRBV27 | CASLGEGSTGELFF | TGTGCCAGCCTCGGGGAGGGGTCCACCGGGGAGCTGTTTTTT
TRBJ2-7 | NA | TRBV7-6 | CASSLTPDRSYEQYF | TGTGCCAGCAGCTTGACACCGGACAGATCCTACGAGCAGTACTTC
TRBJ1-1 | NA | TRBV6-4 | CASSDKTGLDTEAFF | TGTGCCAGCAGTGATAAAACCGGACTCGACACTGAAGCTTTCTTT
TRBJ1-5 | NA | TRBV19 | CASSILRQPDQPQHF | TGTGCCAGTAGTATCCTCAGACAGCCTGATCAGCCCCAGCATTTT
TRBJ2-5 | NA | TRBV11-1 | CASSLREETQYF | TGTGCCAGCAGCTTAAGGGAGGAGACCCAGTACTTC